These 24 T cell receptor beta chains share one sample of origin, sequenced in a study of Graves' ophthalmopathy and Graves' hyperthyroidism (dated by TCRdb to the late 2010s). Sequenced on an Illumina HiSeq 2000. For repertoire sequencing, the TCR beta CDR3 regions were amplified from RNA transcripts. The first round was an RT-PCR using HTBI primers with the Qiagen OneStep RT-PCR kit, and this first round was followed by a second-round multiplex PCR, then size selection and purification. In TCRdb, the public reads were trimmed at Q25 with fastp and aligned with MiXCR, with productive beta chains retained. Here each entry gathers all rows of one CDR3 protein and keeps the most common genes and DNA. The sample records 400,000 to 500,000 distinct CDR3 sequences, about 21% of which are singletons. The ten most abundant clones make up 3% of the sample. Sequenced input: peripheral blood. These receptor sequences come from a woman aged 18-29 years with stable Graves' hyperthyroidism. Donor details come from another sample of the same person, matched by shared clones.

This clonotype appeared many times. This chain uses TRBV29-1 with TRBJ1-1; 7 positions agree with TRBD1. The CDR3 is 13 residues long. Germline assignment: CDR1 SQVTM and CDR2 ANQGSEA. V trimming: 5 bases; J trimming: 3 bases; junction bases outside the gene matches: 6. CDR3 sequence (DNA): TGCAGCGTTCGGGACAGCCAGTACACTGAAGCTTTCTTT. The encoded protein is CSVRDSQYTEAFF. Full variable domain (outside the CDR3, taken from reference TRBV29-1 and TRBJ1-1): SAVISQKPSRDICQRGTSLTIQCQVDSQVTMMFWYRQQPGQSLTLIATANQGSEATYESGFVIDKFPISRPNLTFSTLTVSNMSPEDSSIYLCSVRDSQYTEAFFGQGTRLTVV.

This clonotype was counted ten times or more. The chain recombines TRBV20-1 with TRBJ1-2; weak D call: TRBD1 (5 bases). Trimming removed 3 bases from V and 3 bases from J, with 8 bases in between. Germline-derived CDR1 and CDR2 are DFQATT and SNEGSKA (reference sequence). The CDR3 is 12 amino acids. This chain's CDR3 is CSASQGDYGYTF. CDR3 nucleotides: TGCAGTGCTAGTCAGGGAGACTATGGCTACACCTTC.

This clonotype was counted many times. The rearrangement links TRBV20-1 to TRBJ2-7; 10 bases align to TRBD2. J lost 7 bases, V lost 4 bases, and 16 bases had no gene match. Per germline, CDR1 DFQATT and CDR2 SNEGSKA (reference sequence). This CDR3 is built from 16 residues. CDR3 in DNA: TGCAGTGCTACAACCCGGGCTAGCGGGAGATTGTGGGAGCAGTACTTC. The encoded protein is CSATTRASGRLWEQYF.

There are many counts of this clonotype. The chain combines TRBV3-1 with TRBJ2-5; D may be TRBD2 (6 bases). This CDR3 comprises 15 residues. Germline assignment: CDR1 LGHDT and CDR2 YNNKEL (reference sequence). Trimming left V 5 bases short and J 5 bases short, with 18 bases between. For the CDR3, the DNA is TGTGCCAGCAGCGACAGAGGAGGGCCTGTTGAGACCCAGTACTTC. It is translated as CASSDRGGPVETQYF.

J is TRBJ2-5 and V is TRBV6-4; weak D call: TRBD1 (6 bases). V was shortened by 5 bases and J by 5 bases, with 12 bases between the two germline ends. The CDR3 covers 13 residues. CDR1 is MRHNA, CDR2 SNTAGT, per germline. The chain's CDR3 is CASSHRADETQYF. Written as DNA, the CDR3 is TGTGCCAGCAGTCACAGGGCGGACGAGACCCAGTACTTC.

This clonotype was recorded many times. V usage is TRBV30 and J usage is TRBJ1-1, with a tentative D call TRBD1 (6 bases). V was shortened by 2 bases and J by 3 bases, with 13 bases between the two germline ends. In germline, CDR1 is GTSNPN, CDR2 SVGIG (reference sequence). This CDR3 is built from 14 residues. This CDR3 is CAWSSKDRYTEAFF. DNA for the CDR3: TGTGCCTGGAGTTCAAAGGACAGATACACTGAAGCTTTCTTT. The full variable domain, completed using reference TRBV30 and TRBJ1-1, is SQTIHQWPATLVQPVGSPLSLECTVEGTSNPNLYWYRQAAGRGLQLLFYSVGIGQISSEVPQNLSASRPQDRQFILSSKKLLLSDSGFYLCAWSSKDRYTEAFFGQGTRLTVV.

This clonotype was seen many times. The CDR3 loop reads CASSAHPNTGELFF. CDR3 DNA: TGTGCCAGCAGCGCACATCCTAACACCGGGGAGCTGTTTTTT. The chain recombines TRBV7-2 with TRBJ2-2; D call uncertain. The CDR3 runs to 14 residues. CDR1 is SGHTA, CDR2 FQGNSA, per germline. Trimming removed 5 bases at V and 2 bases at J, with 9 bases between.

This clonotype was seen ten or more times. This chain joins TRBV6-1 and TRBJ2-7; D could derive from TRBD1 or TRBD2 (6 bases each). Germline values: CDR1 MNHNS, CDR2 SASEGT. V shed 4 bases and J shed 7 bases, with 23 bases lying between them. This CDR3 contains 16 residues. This CDR3 reads CASSAVKIGGPGEQYF. CDR3 coding DNA: TGTGCCAGCAGTGCCGTTAAAATAGGGGGGCCGGGAGAGCAGTACTTC.

This clonotype was seen a handful of times. This sequence joins TRBV12-3 or TRBV12-4 and TRBJ2-7, with D perhaps matching TRBD2 (5 bases). The CDR3 extends over 14 amino acids. V lost 3 bases, J lost 4 bases, and 13 bases lay in between. The CDR3 DNA is TGTGCCAGCAGTTTTGGAGGTGTCCTTTACGAGCAGTACTTC. Its protein product is CASSFGGVLYEQYF.

This clonotype was observed at least ten times. V is TRBV4-3 and J is TRBJ2-2; the D gene is possibly TRBD2 (6 bases). The V and J ends lost 1 base and 6 bases respectively, with 15 bases between them. Per the germline V gene, CDR1 is LGHNA and CDR2 is YSLEER. CDR3 size: 16 residues. This CDR3 reads CASSQGYPEGSGELFF. The CDR3 bases are TGCGCCAGCAGCCAAGGATACCCGGAGGGTTCCGGGGAGCTGTTTTTT.

This clonotype was found many times. The chain employs TRBV20-1 and TRBJ2-7; 9 nucleotides align to TRBD2. The CDR3 has 14 amino acids. Germline trimming cut 2 bases from V and 9 bases from J; bases unmatched to any gene: 11. CDR1 is DFQATT and CDR2 is SNEGSKA in the germline V gene (reference sequence). The CDR3 DNA follows: TGCAGTGCTAGATCTAGCGGGACTGACCGGGGGCAGTACTTC. Residues: CSARSSGTDRGQYF.

This clonotype was counted many times. The chain joins TRBV20-1 to TRBJ2-7, with a tentative D call TRBD1 (6 bases). The length of the CDR3 is 16 residues. The V gene's germline CDR1 is DFQATT and CDR2 SNEGSKA (reference sequence). V shed 3 bases and J shed 3 bases, with 21 bases lying between them. DNA for the CDR3: TGCAGTGCTAGTGGGATGATCCCTACAGGGAGCTACGAGCAGTACTTC. Protein product: CSASGMIPTGSYEQYF.

J is TRBJ2-7 and V is TRBV9; a weak D match, TRBD2 (5 bases). CDR3 length: 15 amino acids. From germline, CDR1 is SGDLS and CDR2 YYNGEE. Trimming took 3 bases from V and 3 from J, leaving 16 bases between them. This CDR3 is CASSATPDTSYEQYV. DNA of the CDR3: TGTGCCAGCAGCGCCACCCCGGATACTAGCTACGAGCAGTACGTC.

Ten or more counts support this clonotype. The chain is built from TRBV29-1 and TRBJ2-7; the D gene is possibly TRBD2 (6 bases). The CDR3 has 13 amino acids. V was shortened by 6 bases and J by 7 bases, with 19 bases between the two germline ends. CDR1 is SQVTM, CDR2 ANQGSEA, per germline. CDR3 in amino acids: CSVGGLGTREQYF. CDR3 sequence (DNA): TGCAGCGTCGGGGGTTTGGGAACTCGGGAGCAGTACTTC.

This chain connects TRBV3-1 to TRBJ1-1; 9 bases line up with TRBD1. The CDR3 extends over 16 amino acids. The junction had 7 bases not matched to a gene; V was cut back by 1 base and J by 4 bases. Germline V gives CDR1 LGHDT, CDR2 YNNKEL (reference sequence). The CDR3 loop reads CASSQGDRVGSTEAFF. As DNA, the CDR3 is TGTGCCAGCAGCCAAGGGGACAGGGTAGGGAGCACTGAAGCTTTCTTT.

The chain is built from TRBV7-9 and TRBJ2-7; D possibly corresponds to TRBD2 (5 bases). Trimming took off 1 base at V and 3 bases at J, with 10 bases between the two ends. Germline V gene sequence: CDR1 SEHNR, CDR2 FQNEAQ (reference sequence). The CDR3 sequence is 14 residues long. This CDR3 is CASSLGAGIYEQYF. DNA of the CDR3: TGTGCCAGCAGCTTAGGCGCGGGTATCTACGAGCAGTACTTC.

This clonotype was detected many times. The chain recombines TRBV28 with TRBJ2-2; D is perhaps TRBD2 (6 bases). Looked up from germline, CDR1 is MDHEN and CDR2 is SYDVKM. The CDR3 sequence is 16 residues long. Trimming pared 2 bases from V and 5 bases from J, leaving 15 bases between. The CDR3 nucleotides are TGTGCCAGCAGTTTACTCCGGGACTCCCCTACCGGGGAGCTGTTTTTT. Translation gives CASSLLRDSPTGELFF. Filled out from reference TRBV28 and TRBJ2-2, the complete variable domain reads DVKVTQSSRYLVKRTGEKVFLECVQDMDHENMFWYRQDPGLGLRLIYFSYDVKMKEKGDIPEGYSVSREKKERFSLILESASTNQTSMYLCASSLLRDSPTGELFFGEGSRLTVL.

In this sample, this clonotype turned up many times. CDR3 sequence reads: CASRDTGGDGTEAFF. The CDR3 DNA reads as TGTGCCAGCAGAGACACAGGGGGCGATGGCACTGAAGCTTTCTTT. V gene TRBV27 combines with J gene TRBJ1-1; 9 positions match TRBD1. Per germline, CDR1 MNHEY and CDR2 SMNVEV (reference sequence). This CDR3 is built from 15 residues. V lost 6 bases to trimming and J lost 4 bases; unmatched junction nucleotides: 9.

This clonotype was recorded many times. The chain couples TRBV9 to TRBJ1-1, with D unclear. The germline gives CDR1 SGDLS, CDR2 YYNGEE. V dropped 4 bases and J dropped 4 bases, with 14 bases sitting between them. The CDR3 runs 14 residues. CDR3: CASSRMKLGTEAFF. CDR3 nucleotides: TGTGCCAGCAGCAGAATGAAGTTGGGCACTGAAGCTTTCTTT. Filled out from reference TRBV9 and TRBJ1-1, the complete variable domain reads DSGVTQTPKHLITATGQRVTLRCSPRSGDLSVYWYQQSLDQGLQFLIQYYNGEERAKGNILERFSAQQFPDLHSELNLSSLELGDSALYFCASSRMKLGTEAFFGQGTRLTVV.

This clonotype was observed a handful of times. The rearrangement uses TRBV5-1 and TRBJ2-5, with 7 bases matching TRBD1. The CDR3 is 14 amino acids. In germline, CDR1 is SGHRS, CDR2 YFSETQ. Losses at the gene ends were 7 bases for V and 2 bases for J; bases not matched to a gene: 8. CDR3 nucleotides: TGCGCCAGCGCCTCGGGACAGACACAAGAGACCCAGTACTTC. This sequence encodes CASASGQTQETQYF.

This clonotype was seen ten or more times. The DNA of the CDR3 is TGTGCCTGGAGTGTTTGGGAAAGCAATCAGCCCCAGCATTTT. Its protein product is CAWSVWESNQPQHF. This chain links TRBV30 with TRBJ1-5; no reliable D call. The CDR3 consists of 14 residues. Per germline, CDR1 GTSNPN and CDR2 SVGIG (reference sequence). The V and J ends lost 0 bases and 1 base respectively, with 7 bases between them.

A single count supports this clonotype. The junction does not match germline at one end; this may be a read error. J is TRBJ1-2 and V is TRBV12-5; no firm D call. Germline assignment: CDR1 LGHNT and CDR2 FRNRAP. This CDR3 comprises 11 residues. CDR3 DNA: TGTTCTAGTGGTTTGGACTATGGCTACACCTTC. As protein: CSSGLDYGYTF.

This clonotype came up many times. The chain uses TRBV6-1 and TRBJ1-5; 7 positions agree with TRBD1. CDR3 length: 16 residues. Losses at the gene ends were 0 bases for V and 5 bases for J; bases not matched to a gene: 7. Germline V gene sequence: CDR1 MNHNS, CDR2 SASEGT. The CDR3 DNA reads TGTGCCAGCAGTGAAGCGGGGACAGCTGGGTATCAGCCCCAGCATTTT. As protein: CASSEAGTAGYQPQHF.

CDR3 amino acids: CSAESLTSGGTYEQYF. CDR3 sequence (DNA): TGCAGTGCCGAGAGTCTAACTAGCGGGGGTACCTACGAGCAGTACTTC. The chain carries TRBV20-1 and TRBJ2-7; 11 nucleotides line up with TRBD2. V lost 6 bases and J lost 2; bases outside the gene matches: 12. The CDR3 is 16 residues long. Per germline, CDR1 DFQATT and CDR2 SNEGSKA (reference sequence).